This T cell receptor (beta chain) comes out of a study of technical replicates of blood from a handful of donors. The CDR3 covers 14 residues. Germline V gene sequence: CDR1 SGDLS, CDR2 YYNGEE. V shed 3 bases and J 6 bases; nucleotides not matched to a gene: 6. The table came from immunoSEQ multiplex PCR; TCRdb's copy has only in-frame clones and leaves some out. The sample lists fewer than 80,000 clones, 80% to 90% occurring once. The sequence derives from a human donor in good health. Some clones in this sample may be carry-over from other donors' samples. The sample was PBMCs. The genes are TRBV9 and TRBJ2-4; 7 bases fit TRBD2. CDR3: CASSAGGWGNIQYF. For the CDR3, the DNA is TGTGCCAGCAGCGCGGGGGGTTGGGGAAACATTCAGTACTTC.